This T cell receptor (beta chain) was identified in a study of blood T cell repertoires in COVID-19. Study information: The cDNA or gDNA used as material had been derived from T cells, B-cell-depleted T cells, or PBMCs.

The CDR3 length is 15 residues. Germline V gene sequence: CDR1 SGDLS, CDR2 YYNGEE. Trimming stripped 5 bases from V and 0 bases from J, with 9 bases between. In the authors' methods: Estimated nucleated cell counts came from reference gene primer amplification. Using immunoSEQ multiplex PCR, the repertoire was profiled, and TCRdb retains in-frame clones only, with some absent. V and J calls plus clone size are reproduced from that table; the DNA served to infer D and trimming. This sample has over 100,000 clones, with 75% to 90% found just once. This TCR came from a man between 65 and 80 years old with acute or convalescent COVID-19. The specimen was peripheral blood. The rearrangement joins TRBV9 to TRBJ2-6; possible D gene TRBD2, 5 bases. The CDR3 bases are TGTGCCAGCAGGGAGGACCCCTCTGGGGCCAACGTCCTGACTTTC. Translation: CASREDPSGANVLTF.